Listed below are T cell receptor beta chains from one sample, sequenced in a study of blood T cell repertoires in COVID-19. The protocol was immunoSEQ multiplex PCR, while the TCRdb copy is restricted to in-frame clones and leaves out a portion. This table has approximately 270,000 clones, more than 85% appearing once. The sample comprised PBMCs or T cells enriched from blood (not recorded which). Receptors were obtained from a man aged 40-50 years who had been exposed to COVID-19. Both conserved end residues are part of each CDR3. The order of the fields is clone size, J gene, V gene, CDR3 protein. Clone size, where shown, is once, few, many, or a class for clones that have expanded.

NA | TRBJ2-1 | TRBV29-1 | CSVVGDTSGSIYNEQFF
NA | TRBJ2-2 | TRBV5-4 | CASSSRTGGESSTGELFF
NA | TRBJ1-1 | TRBV7-9 | CASSTPNTEAFF
NA | TRBJ1-1 | TRBV7-3 | CASSPRAGVAEAFF
NA | TRBJ2-1 | TRBV27 | CASSAGLADYNEQFF
NA | TRBJ1-1 | TRBV28 | CASRSQGRGEAFF
once | TRBJ2-7 | TRBV5-6 | CASSLGLPEYEQYF
NA | TRBJ1-3 | TRBV12-5 | CASGLEGYGNTIYF
NA | TRBJ1-1 | TRBV30 | CAWRVGTASTEAFF
NA | TRBJ2-7 | TRBV5-4 | CASSPRQKSSYEQYF
once | TRBJ1-3 | TRBV5-1 | CASSAGMAGNTIYF
NA | TRBJ1-2 | TRBV6-4 | CASSDGGGGYTF
NA | TRBJ2-2 | TRBV18 | CASSPEMGRELFF
NA | TRBJ2-3 | TRBV6-5 | CASKERTRDWDTQYF
NA | TRBJ1-1 | TRBV5-1 | CASSLAGRVGTEAFF
NA | TRBJ2-7 | TRBV7-9 | CASSLDRGLEEQYF
NA | TRBJ1-5 | TRBV11-2 | CASSLQGGGIQPQHF
NA | TRBJ1-5 | TRBV9 | CASSVGGFSNQPQHF
NA | TRBJ2-1 | TRBV12-5 | CASGSLRPGTSGSDSYNEQFF
NA | TRBJ2-1 | TRBV9 | CASSVFLTSGSNEQFF
NA | TRBJ1-2 | TRBV19 | CASSWTGANYGYTF
NA | TRBJ1-2 | TRBV28 | CASSLIWGGEANYGYTF
NA | TRBJ1-1 | TRBV19 | CASSQDRGVQYEAFF
NA | TRBJ2-1 | TRBV12-5 | CASGLKIGPPWDEQFF
NA | TRBJ1-1 | TRBV4-1 | CASSQEQLVAEAFF
NA | TRBJ1-5 | TRBV19 | CASSTGTGNTIGQPQHF
NA | TRBJ1-1 | TRBV19 | CASSPRATEAFF
NA | TRBJ1-1 | TRBV28 | CASRWRRGLFGMNTEAFF
NA | TRBJ1-2 | TRBV12-3/TRBV12-4 | CASSRGQGYGYTF
once | TRBJ2-2 | TRBV6-7 | CASTWRGNTGELFF
NA | TRBJ2-1 | TRBV30 | CAWSVSPARYNEQFF
NA | TRBJ1-1 | TRBV10-3 | CAISEISRAGTEAFF
NA | TRBJ1-1 | TRBV29-1 | CSVEVSQNTEAFF
NA | TRBJ1-2 | TRBV7-2 | CASSPGQLEGGYTF
NA | TRBJ2-7 | TRBV7-9 | CASSSEPGTSYEQYF
NA | TRBJ2-7 | TRBV7-2 | CASSLSGSHPYEQYF
NA | TRBJ1-2 | TRBV28 | CASSGREAWAYGYTF
NA | TRBJ1-1 | TRBV30 | CWATGKGGNTEAFF
few | TRBJ2-3 | TRBV2 | CASKQREMREGSTDTQYF
NA | TRBJ1-2 | TRBV6-2/TRBV6-3 | CASSYSRSSSRYGYTF
NA | TRBJ2-7 | TRBV12-5 | CASGFSGSRYEQYF
NA | TRBJ2-2 | TRBV30 | CAWSVPGLNTGELFF
NA | TRBJ1-2 | TRBV7-9 | CASSLEGARGYTF
once | TRBJ2-1 | TRBV19 | CASSSAGGLYNEQFF
NA | TRBJ2-7 | TRBV6-2/TRBV6-3 | CASSWSEQYF
few | TRBJ2-3 | TRBV6-6 | CASSATSGRYTDTQYF
NA | TRBJ2-2 | TRBV7-3 | CASSLTPSRRGTGELFF
NA | TRBJ2-5 | TRBV4-2 | CASSQLSTSGRSVETQYF
NA | TRBJ2-2 | TRBV30 | CAWKRQGGTGELFF
NA | TRBJ1-1 | TRBV7-9 | CASSGRGGEDTEAFF
NA | TRBJ1-3 | TRBV7-9 | CASSLSVVRARTSGNTIYF
once | TRBJ2-7 | TRBV18 | CASSPPGQGDYEQYF
NA | TRBJ2-7 | TRBV29-1 | CSVEGVGSGGYEQYF
NA | TRBJ1-6 | TRBV19 | CASSYRGEASPLHF